Below, 12 T cell receptor beta chains from the same sample are listed, as sequenced in a study of blood T cell repertoires in COVID-19. Method: immunoSEQ multiplex PCR; TCRdb's copy keeps in-frame clones and lacks some. Of under 250,000 clones listed, around 83% are singletons. The sequencing input was peripheral blood. Receptor source: a man aged 40-49 years with active or convalescent COVID-19.

The genes are TRBV4-3 and TRBJ1-2; maybe TRBD1 (6 bases). In germline, CDR1 is LGHNA, CDR2 YSLEER. V shed 3 bases and J shed 2 bases, with 13 bases lying between them. This CDR3 comprises 15 residues. CDR3 amino acids: CASSHGTGPNYGYTF. DNA for the CDR3: TGCGCCAGCAGCCACGGAACAGGGCCCAACTATGGCTACACCTTC.

The chain links TRBV6-1 to TRBJ1-5, with 11 bases that match TRBD1. Germline CDR1 and CDR2: MNHNS and SASEGT. The CDR3 runs to 16 residues. J was trimmed by 4 bases and V by 4 bases; bases with no gene match: 6. The chain's CDR3 is CASSATDRGHNQPQHF. The CDR3 DNA sequence: TGTGCCAGCAGTGCAACGGACAGGGGGCATAATCAGCCCCAGCATTTT.

The chain couples TRBV19 to TRBJ1-2, with TRBD1 as a possible D gene (5 bases). The V gene lost 3 bases and the J gene lost 2 bases, with 7 bases spanning the gap. Looked up from germline, CDR1 is LNHDA and CDR2 is SQIVND (reference sequence). The CDR3 is 13 amino acids. CDR3 sequence reads: CASSMGQNYGYTF. DNA for the CDR3: TGTGCCAGTAGTATGGGGCAGAACTATGGCTACACCTTC.

The chain recombines TRBV6-5 with TRBJ1-2; 8 bases are shared with TRBD1. V shed 6 bases and J 8 bases; nucleotides not matched to a gene: 11. The CDR3 is 14 residues long. Germline lookup yields CDR1 MNHEY and CDR2 SVGAGI. The CDR3 DNA reads TGTGCCAGCAGGAAGACAGGGGACGCCGGGGGCTACACCTTC. Residues: CASRKTGDAGGYTF.

This sequence joins TRBV10-1 and TRBJ1-1; unclear D gene. The V end was cut by 0 bases, the J end by 4 bases, with 15 bases between. This CDR3 is built from 16 residues. Germline V gives CDR1 WNHNN, CDR2 SYGVQD (reference sequence). The CDR3 DNA is TGCGCCAGCAGTGAGTCGAATAATAGTGAGGGCACTGAAGCTTTCTTT. Amino acid sequence: CASSESNNSEGTEAFF.

The chain has TRBV6-6 and TRBJ1-5; no reliable D call. Germline loops: CDR1 MNHNY, CDR2 SVGAGI (reference sequence). This CDR3 spans 15 amino acids. The V and J ends lost 6 bases and 4 bases respectively, with 16 bases between them. CDR3 residues: CASRPRPQVNQPQHF. CDR3 coding DNA: TGTGCCAGCAGACCCCGGCCTCAGGTGAATCAGCCCCAGCATTTT.

This clone was seen a few times. V and J are TRBV9 and TRBJ1-2; 12 nucleotides line up with TRBD1. J lost 6 bases, V lost 5 bases, and 5 bases had no gene match. The CDR3 extends over 14 amino acids. Germline lookup yields CDR1 SGDLS and CDR2 YYNGEE. The CDR3 protein is CASSPGQGAHGYTF. CDR3 nucleotides: TGTGCCAGCAGTCCGGGACAGGGGGCCCATGGCTACACCTTC.

The V gene is TRBV3-1 (or the pseudogene TRBV3-2), the J gene TRBJ2-6, with D perhaps TRBD1 (6 bases). In germline, CDR1 is LGHDT, CDR2 YNNKEL (reference sequence). CDR3 length: 18 residues. V lost 5 bases, J lost 6 bases, and 23 bases lay in between. Here the CDR3 reads CASSFPGTRGGEANVLTF. CDR3 nucleotides: TGTGCCAGCAGCTTTCCCGGGACAAGGGGCGGAGAGGCCAACGTCCTGACTTTC.

The chain couples TRBV19 to TRBJ2-7; D is perhaps TRBD2 (6 bases). This CDR3 contains 14 residues. V shed 1 base and J shed 9 bases, with 16 bases lying between them. Germline V gene data show CDR1 as LNHDA and CDR2 as SQIVND (reference sequence). The CDR3 is CASSIAGASPGQYF. The CDR3 nucleotides are TGTGCCAGTAGTATAGCGGGAGCCTCTCCGGGGCAGTACTTC.

The chain carries TRBV6-5 and TRBJ2-3; TRBD1 agrees at 8 bases. The CDR3 runs to 15 residues. From germline, CDR1 is MNHEY and CDR2 SVGAGI. V trimming: 6 bases; J trimming: 2 bases; junction bases outside the gene matches: 7. The CDR3 DNA sequence: TGTGCCAGCAGCCAACGACAGGGGCCCACAGATACGCAGTATTTT. Its translation is CASSQRQGPTDTQYF.

This sequence joins TRBV11-2 and TRBJ2-3; 10 nucleotides align to TRBD2. The V gene's germline CDR1 is SGHAT and CDR2 FQNNGV. With V trimmed by 1 base and J by 7 bases, 5 bases remained unmatched. This CDR3 comprises 15 residues. The CDR3 is CASSLARAGGNTQYF. CDR3 DNA: TGTGCCAGCAGCTTAGCTCGAGCGGGGGGGAATACGCAGTATTTT. Variable domain in full (rest from reference TRBV11-2 and TRBJ2-3): EAGVAQSPRYKIIEKRQSVAFWCNPISGHATLYWYQQILGQGPKLLIQFQNNGVVDDSQLPKDRFSAERLKGVDSTLKIQPAKLEDSAVYLCASSLARAGGNTQYFGPGTRLTVL.

Regarding this clone: Within the sample, other DNA sequences also encode this same CDR3. The chain couples TRBV6-6 to TRBJ2-7, with D possibly TRBD2 on 6 matching bases. From germline, CDR1 is MNHNY and CDR2 SVGAGI (reference sequence). CDR3 size: 14 residues. Trimming cost V 0 bases and J 2 bases, with 8 bases left between them. CDR3 sequence reads: CASSYSGGTYEQYF. CDR3 nucleotides: TGTGCCAGCAGTTACTCGGGGGGTACCTACGAGCAGTACTTC.